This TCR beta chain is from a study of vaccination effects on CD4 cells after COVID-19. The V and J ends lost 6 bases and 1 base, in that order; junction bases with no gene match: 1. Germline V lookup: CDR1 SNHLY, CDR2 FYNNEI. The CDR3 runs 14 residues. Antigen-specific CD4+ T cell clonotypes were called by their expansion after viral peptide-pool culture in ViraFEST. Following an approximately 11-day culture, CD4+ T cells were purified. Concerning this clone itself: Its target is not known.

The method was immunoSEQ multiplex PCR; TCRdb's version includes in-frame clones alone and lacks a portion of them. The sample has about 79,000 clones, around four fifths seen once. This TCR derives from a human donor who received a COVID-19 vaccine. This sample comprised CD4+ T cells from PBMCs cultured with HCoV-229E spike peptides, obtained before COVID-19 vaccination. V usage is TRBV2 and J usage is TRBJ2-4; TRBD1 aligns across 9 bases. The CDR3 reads CASSGQGAKNIQYF. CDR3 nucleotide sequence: TGTGCCAGCAGCGGACAGGGGGCCAAAAACATTCAGTACTTC. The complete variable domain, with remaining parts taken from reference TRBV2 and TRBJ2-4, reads EPEVTQTPSHQVTQMGQEVILRCVPISNHLYFYWYRQILGQKVEFLVSFYNNEISEKSEIFDDQFSVERPDGSNFTLKIRSTKLEDSAMYFCASSGQGAKNIQYFGAGTRLSVL.